A single TCR beta chain is shown here with its context. The antigen remains unidentified. 13 Jbeta primers and 60 Vbeta primers were used for the PCR. Assay used: immunoSEQ multiplex PCR; TCRdb lists only in-frame clones, some missing. The data contain 60,000 to 75,000 clones, roughly 87% of them singletons. This entry comes from a study of cytomegalovirus exposure and HLA in healthy donors. Turning to the study itself: In an early release, HLA-typed donors contributed tens of millions of unique TCR sequences.

Study results and caveats: Sequences of the TCR beta chain were said to predict the HLA-A and HLA-B alleles of most subjects accurately.

CDR3 length: 16 residues. Trimming at V came to 5 bases and at J to 7 bases, leaving 11 bases not matched to a gene. From germline, CDR1 is MDHEN and CDR2 SYDVKM. The sequenced sample was PBMCs. The chain couples TRBV28 to TRBJ2-7, with TRBD2 matching 13 bases. The source is a female donor in good health and CMV-seronegative. The CDR3 spells CASSTLGLAGVREQYF. CDR3 coding DNA: TGTGCCAGCAGTACCCTCGGACTAGCGGGAGTTAGAGAGCAGTACTTC.